The clone carrying this TCR beta chain came up many times. Its antigen is not identified. The data were obtained in a study of T cells in Graves' hyperthyroidism and ophthalmopathy. The study, taken as a whole, reports: Stable hyperthyroidism and ophthalmopathy were separated using 13 V-J signatures. Blood held most thyroid clonotypes expanded above 0.001 frequency.

CDR3 length: 14 residues. CDR1 is SEHNR and CDR2 is FQNEAQ in the germline V gene (reference sequence). V was pared by 5 bases and J by 5 bases, with 15 bases between. Patients showing uncontrolled infection, other autoimmune disease, pregnancy or lactation were ineligible. Used for diagnoses were clinical symptoms, serum thyroxine and TRAb, thyroid ultrasound and orbital computed tomography. Regions amplified from RNA transcripts were the TCR beta CDR3 regions. With the HTBI primer set, the TCR CDR3 went through a first round of RT-PCR. TCRdb reanalysed the multiplex PCR reads using MiXCR and keeps one entry per CDR3 protein. This sample has approximately 700,000 distinct CDR3 sequences, with 45% found just once.

This clonotype was obtained from an adult man with Graves' disease, either hyperthyroidism or ophthalmopathy (not recorded which). Sequences were obtained from peripheral blood or thyroid tissue (not recorded which). The chain links TRBV7-9 to TRBJ1-2; no clear D. The CDR3 loop reads CASSQDQGRYGYTF. For the CDR3, the DNA is TGTGCCAGCAGCCAAGATCAAGGACGGTATGGCTACACCTTC.